This T cell receptor beta chain was identified in a study of CD8+ T cells in alopecia areata. As for treatment: oral pan-JAK inhibitor, 5-10 mg twice daily. V was clipped by 5 bases and J by 0 bases, with 16 bases between them. This CDR3 region has 17 residues. Germline-derived CDR1 and CDR2 are SEHNR and FQNEAQ (reference sequence). Investigators isolated RNA and reverse transcribed it into cDNA to act as the sequencing template. This table comes from immunoSEQ multiplex PCR, and its TCRdb copy is limited to in-frame clones, with some not included. The sample records some 170,000 clones, roughly 50% being singletons. This clone was detected only a few times.

The sequence was obtained from a human donor with alopecia areata. V gene TRBV7-9 combines with J gene TRBJ2-2; D possibly uses TRBD1 or TRBD2 (5 bases each). This specimen consisted of CD8+ T cells sorted from blood, obtained at week 24, from a patient treated with tofacitinib. The CDR3 loop is CASSHPPGASNTGELFF. The CDR3 nucleotides read TGTGCCAGCAGCCACCCGCCCGGGGCGTCGAACACCGGGGAGCTGTTTTTT.